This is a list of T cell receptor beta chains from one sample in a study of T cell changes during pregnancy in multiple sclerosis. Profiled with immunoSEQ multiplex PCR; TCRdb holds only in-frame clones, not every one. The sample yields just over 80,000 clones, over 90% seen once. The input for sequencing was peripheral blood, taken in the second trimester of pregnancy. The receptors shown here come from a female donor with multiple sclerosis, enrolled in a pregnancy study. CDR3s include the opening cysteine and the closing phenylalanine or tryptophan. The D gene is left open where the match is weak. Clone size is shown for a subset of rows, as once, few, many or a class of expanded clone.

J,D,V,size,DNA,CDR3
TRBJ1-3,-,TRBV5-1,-,TGCGCCAGCAGCTCGAGGGGGGGGTCCTCTGGAAACACCATATATTTT,CASSSRGGSSGNTIYF
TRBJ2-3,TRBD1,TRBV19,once,TGTGCCAGTAGTAGTACTGGACAGGGCTTGAGGACAGATACGCAGTATTTT,CASSSTGQGLRTDTQYF
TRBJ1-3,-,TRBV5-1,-,TGCGCCAGCAGCTTGGTAGGGAGCTCTGGAAACACCATATATTTT,CASSLVGSSGNTIYF
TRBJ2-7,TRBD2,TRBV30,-,TGTGCCTGGAGTGGAACCGGAGACGTAGCGGGAGGTACCTACGAGCAGTACTTC,CAWSGTGDVAGGTYEQYF
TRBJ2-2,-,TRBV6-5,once,TGTGCCAGCAGTTACTCGACAGAACCCTGGGAGCTGTTTTTT,CASSYSTEPWELFF
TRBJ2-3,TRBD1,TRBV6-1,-,TGTGCCAGCAGTGGCCAACAGGGGGGTACGCAGTATTTT,CASSGQQGGTQYF
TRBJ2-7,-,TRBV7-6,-,TGTGCCAGCAGCTTATCAACAGGAACCTACGAGCAGTACTTC,CASSLSTGTYEQYF
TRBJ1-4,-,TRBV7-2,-,TGTGCCAGCACCCGCGGGCCGGCTAGTATAGGCGAAAAACTGTTTTTT,CASTRGPASIGEKLFF
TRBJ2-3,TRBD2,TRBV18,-,TGTGCCAGCTCAACAACCGAGGGGACTAGCGCTACAGATACGCAGTATTTT,CASSTTEGTSATDTQYF
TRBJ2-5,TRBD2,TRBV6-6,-,TGTGCCAGCAGTCCAGACCCGGGGGGGGAGACCCAGTACTTC,CASSPDPGGETQYF
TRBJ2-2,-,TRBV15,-,TGTGCCACCAGCAGAGGGCCCAGTATGGCCCCGGAGGGCGGGGAGCTGTTTTTT,CATSRGPSMAPEGGELFF
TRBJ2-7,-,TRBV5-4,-,TGTGCCAGCAGCCACGGGACTCCCTCGGCGAACGAGCAGTACTTC,CASSHGTPSANEQYF
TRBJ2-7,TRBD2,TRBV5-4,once,TGTGCCAGCAGCTTTACTAGCGGGGGGACCTACGAGCAGTACTTC,CASSFTSGGTYEQYF
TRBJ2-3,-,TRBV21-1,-,TGTGCCAGCAGCAAAAGGAGGGACTCGACTAGCGAGGGCACAGATACGCAGTATTTT,CASSKRRDSTSEGTDTQYF
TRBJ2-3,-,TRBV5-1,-,TGCGCCAGCAGCTTAAGTGAGGGAGTAGATACGCAGTATTTT,CASSLSEGVDTQYF
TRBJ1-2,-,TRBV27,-,TGTGCCAGCAGTTTCGGCCCAGGGAGGGGCTACACCTTC,CASSFGPGRGYTF
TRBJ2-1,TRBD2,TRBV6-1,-,TGTGCCAGCAGCTACGCCGGGACTAGCGGCTATGAGCAGTTCTTC,CASSYAGTSGYEQFF
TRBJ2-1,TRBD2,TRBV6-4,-,TGTGCCAGCAGTGCACTAGCGGGAGGTTGGGAGCAGTTCTTC,CASSALAGGWEQFF
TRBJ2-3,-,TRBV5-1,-,TGCGCCAGCAGCTGGGACAAGGGGCACACAGATACGCAGTATTTT,CASSWDKGHTDTQYF
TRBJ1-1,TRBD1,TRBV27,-,TGTGCCAGCAGTTTAATAGGACAGGACGTGAGAGCTTTCTTT,CASSLIGQDVRAFF
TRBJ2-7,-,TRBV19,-,TGTGCCAGTAGGGGAGGGGGGGAGCAGTACTTC,CASRGGGEQYF
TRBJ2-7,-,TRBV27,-,TGTGCCAGCAGTTTGCGGCGGAGCTCCTACGAGCAGTACTTC,CASSLRRSSYEQYF
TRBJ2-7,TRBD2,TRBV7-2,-,TGTGCCAGCAGCTTAGAGGCAGCGGGAGCCTACGAGCAGTACTTC,CASSLEAAGAYEQYF
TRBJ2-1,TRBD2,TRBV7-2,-,TGTGCCAGCAGCTTAGCGGGACTAGCCGCCTACAATGAGCAGTTCTTC,CASSLAGLAAYNEQFF
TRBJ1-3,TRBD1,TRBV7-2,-,TGTGCCAGCAGCCCAAGAGACAGGGGAGCTGGAAACACCATATATTTT,CASSPRDRGAGNTIYF
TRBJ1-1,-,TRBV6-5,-,TGTGCCAGCAGTTACAGGGGTGTAGGGCTGAACACTGAAGCTTTCTTT,CASSYRGVGLNTEAFF
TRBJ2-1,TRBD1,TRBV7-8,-,TGTGCCAGCAGCTCCCGGGACAGGGGTGACAATGAGCAGTTCTTC,CASSSRDRGDNEQFF
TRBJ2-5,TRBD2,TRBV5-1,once,TGCGCCAGCAGCTCGGGGGGGGCGGAGACCCAGTACTTC,CASSSGGAETQYF
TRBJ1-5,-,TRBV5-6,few,TGTGCCAGCACCCTCGGAGGGTTAGGTAGCAATCAGCCCCAGCATTTT,CASTLGGLGSNQPQHF
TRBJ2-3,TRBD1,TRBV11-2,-,TGTGCCAGCAGCTTAGCCATGTTGGACAGGTTATCTAGCATAGATACGCAGTATTTT,CASSLAMLDRLSSIDTQYF
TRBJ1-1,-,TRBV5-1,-,TGCGCCAGCAGCTTGTATCAGGCGGGGGGCATGAACACTGAAGCTTTCTTT,CASSLYQAGGMNTEAFF
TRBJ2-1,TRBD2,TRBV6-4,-,TGTGCCAGCAGGGTGACTAGCGGGGCTTACAATGAGCAGTTCTTC,CASRVTSGAYNEQFF
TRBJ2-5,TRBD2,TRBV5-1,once,TGCGCCAGCAGCCTAGGACTAGCGGGAGAAGAGACCCAGTACTTC,CASSLGLAGEETQYF